The 13 T cell receptor beta chains below all came from one sample that was sequenced in a study of T cells in Graves' hyperthyroidism and ophthalmopathy. Regions amplified from RNA transcripts were the TCR beta CDR3 regions. HTBI primers were used for first-round RT-PCR of the TCR CDR3. TCRdb re-called the multiplex PCR reads through MiXCR, storing one row per CDR3 protein. The table lists over 250,000 distinct CDR3 sequences, about 20% of them singletons. Sequenced sample: blood. The receptor source for this set is a man aged 30 to 45 with Graves' ophthalmopathy.

Comments on this clonotype: One junction end disagrees with the germline gene, perhaps due to a read error. V usage is TRBV24-1 and J usage is TRBJ2-3; perhaps TRBD2 as D (5 bases). The CDR3 extends over 19 amino acids. The germline gives CDR1 KGHDR, CDR2 SFDVKD. CDR3 coding DNA: TGTGCCACCAGTGATTTGTCGGAGGAAGGCACGCATCGTCTAGATACGCGGTATTTT. This translates into CATSDLSEEGTHRLDTRYF.

The gene calls are TRBV12-3 or TRBV12-4 and TRBJ1-6; TRBD1 agrees at 9 bases. Trimming cost V 5 bases and J 4 bases; bases outside gene matches: 9. The CDR3 extends over 17 amino acids. As DNA, the CDR3 is TGTGCCAGCAGTCCAGTTAGGACAGGGGAGTATAATTCACCCCTCCACTTT. Its translation: CASSPVRTGEYNSPLHF.

This chain connects TRBV18 to TRBJ1-2, with 7 bases lining up with TRBD1. Losses at the gene ends were 6 bases for V and 2 bases for J; bases not matched to a gene: 9. Germline lookup yields CDR1 KGHSH and CDR2 LQKENI. The CDR3 spans 15 residues. The CDR3 reads CASSPGDRVNYGYTF. CDR3 DNA: TGTGCCAGCTCGCCAGGCGACAGGGTAAACTATGGCTACACCTTC.

This clonotype came up many times. V is TRBV12-3 or TRBV12-4 and J is TRBJ2-7, with 8 positions matching TRBD1. V trimming: 6 bases; J trimming: 8 bases; junction bases outside the gene matches: 15. The CDR3 spans 15 residues. The CDR3 is CASSTGGTGTIKQYF. For the CDR3, the DNA is TGTGCCAGCAGCACCGGCGGGACAGGAACGATTAAGCAGTACTTC.

In this sample, this clonotype turned up many times. The V gene is TRBV28, the J gene TRBJ2-7, with D possibly called TRBD1 or TRBD2 (5 bases each). Trimming stripped 7 bases from V and 2 bases from J, with 27 bases between. CDR1 is MDHEN, CDR2 SYDVKM, per germline. The CDR3 runs to 18 residues. CDR3 sequence reads: CASISGTDSRKGAYEQYF. DNA of the CDR3: TGTGCCAGCATCTCCGGGACGGATTCTCGAAAAGGGGCCTACGAGCAGTACTTC.

The rearrangement joins TRBV5-1 to TRBJ2-7; D is possibly TRBD1 or TRBD2 (6 bases each). Trimming pared 2 bases from V and 7 bases from J, leaving 10 bases between. CDR3 length equals 12 residues. The germline V gene encodes CDR1 SGHRS and CDR2 YFSETQ. Here the CDR3 reads CASSFIGGEQYF. The CDR3 coding sequence is TGCGCCAGCAGCTTCATAGGGGGGGAGCAGTACTTC.

The V and J genes are TRBV10-1 and TRBJ1-5; D not certain. V lost 2 bases and J 3 bases, leaving 5 bases between the germline ends. Germline CDR1 is WNHNN and CDR2 is SYGVQD (reference sequence). This CDR3 contains 13 residues. As DNA, the CDR3 is TGCGCCAGCAGTGAGACCCTCAATCAGCCCCAGCATTTT. It encodes CASSETLNQPQHF.

This clonotype was seen a single time. The chain recombines TRBV20-1 with TRBJ2-3; no clear D. Deletions cut 2 bases from V and 1 base from J, with 10 bases between. Germline V gene data show CDR1 as DFQATT and CDR2 as SNEGSKA (reference sequence). The CDR3 length is 14 residues. As DNA, the CDR3 is TGCAGTGCTAGAAAGAACACGCGCACAGATACGCAGTATTTT. As protein: CSARKNTRTDTQYF.

V gene TRBV6-1 combines with J gene TRBJ2-1; possibly TRBD2 for D (6 bases). The germline V gene encodes CDR1 MNHNS and CDR2 SASEGT. V shed 3 bases and J shed 0 bases, with 9 bases lying between them. The CDR3 extends over 15 amino acids. CDR3 region: CASSDWEASYNEQFF. The CDR3, as DNA: TGTGCCAGCAGTGATTGGGAGGCCTCCTACAATGAGCAGTTCTTC.

The chain has TRBV30 and TRBJ2-7; 9 positions match TRBD1. J was trimmed by 0 bases and V by 2 bases; bases with no gene match: 2. CDR1 and CDR2 from the germline V gene are GTSNPN and SVGIG (reference sequence). This CDR3 is built from 14 residues. The CDR3 spells CAWSLGQGSYEQYF. Here the CDR3 DNA reads TGTGCCTGGAGTTTGGGACAGGGCTCCTACGAGCAGTACTTC.

This clonotype was detected many times. V usage is TRBV11-2 and J usage is TRBJ2-1; 12 nucleotides align to TRBD2. The germline V gene has CDR1 SGHAT and CDR2 FQNNGV. J gave up 4 bases and V 5 bases, and 6 bases lay outside the gene matches. The CDR3 sequence is 16 residues long. The chain's CDR3 is CASSPGLAGAYNEQFF. CDR3 bases: TGTGCCAGCAGCCCGGGACTAGCGGGTGCATACAATGAGCAGTTCTTC.

The count of this clonotype is one. The chain recombines TRBV5-1 with TRBJ2-5; TRBD2 matches 12 bases. Germline V gene sequence: CDR1 SGHRS, CDR2 YFSETQ. V lost 0 bases to trimming and J lost 7 bases; unmatched junction nucleotides: 4. The CDR3 extends over 15 amino acids. The CDR3 here is CASSLEASGRATQYF. The CDR3 nucleotides are TGCGCCAGCAGCTTGGAGGCTAGCGGGAGGGCGACCCAGTACTTC.

This chain uses TRBV11-3 with TRBJ2-2; D ambiguous. The CDR3 spans 14 residues. In germline, CDR1 is SGHNT, CDR2 YENEEA. Trimming shortened V by 5 bases and J by 6 bases, and 13 bases separated the two germline ends. The CDR3 here is CASSPSWVPGELFF. The CDR3 nucleotides are TGTGCCAGCAGCCCCAGTTGGGTGCCCGGGGAGCTGTTTTTT.